This TCR beta chain was sequenced for a study of T cell repertoires in cytomegalovirus infection. General study points: Frequencies of public TCR beta families were cumulated, and this identified carriers of CMV plus the relevant HLA.

A note on this clonotype: Its specificity is unknown.

CDR3 size: 14 residues. V was trimmed by 0 bases and J by 12 bases, leaving 17 bases between them. Germline V gene lookup returns CDR1 LNHNV and CDR2 YYDKDF (reference sequence). Each CDR3 protein gets one entry after TCRdb re-called the reads with MiXCR. The sample includes approximately 770,000 distinct CDR3 sequences, 25% to 35% of them seen just once. The source was cultured CD8+ T cells from PBMCs, collected from culture after CMV antigen stimulation. This TCR was recovered from a human donor in good health (CMV status not recorded). Some clones in this sample may be carry-over from other donors' samples. The V call is TRBV15, the J call TRBJ1-2; tentative D call: TRBD1 (5 bases). The CDR3 sequence is CATSRDRSAVGHTF. In nucleotides, the CDR3 is TGTGCCACCAGCAGAGATCGGTCTGCCGTGGGGCACACCTTC.